Below, 8 T cell receptor beta chains from the same sample are listed, as sequenced in a study of T cell repertoires in cytomegalovirus infection (dated by TCRdb to the late 2010s). Data came from an Illumina HiSeq 1500. TCRdb itself trimmed the public reads at Q25 with fastp, ran MiXCR and retained productive beta chains. CDR3 protein sequences are deduplicated, and each keeps its most common genes and DNA. Within this sample are tens of thousands of distinct CDR3 sequences, with 20% to 25% of them counted one time only. Over 85% of the sample comes from the top ten. These receptors' targets are unknown. The label giving this sample's treatment or condition can be read as: in vitro stimulation with specific CMV peptide epitopes to enrich CMV-specific T cells. This sample comprised CD8+ T cells from cultured PBMCs, obtained from culture after CMV antigen stimulation. Receptors originate from a human donor in good health (CMV status not recorded). Some clones in this sample may be carry-over from other donors' samples.

This sequence joins TRBV27 and TRBJ1-5; 7 bases align to TRBD1. The germline V gene encodes CDR1 MNHEY and CDR2 SMNVEV (reference sequence). CDR3 length: 12 residues. V shed 7 bases, J shed 7 bases, and the junction held 4 bases outside the gene matches. The CDR3 DNA follows: TGTGCCAGCAAGGCAGGGGGGCAGCCCCAGCATTTT. Translation: CASKAGGQPQHF.

This clonotype has more than one count but fewer than ten. This chain connects TRBV10-3 to TRBJ1-5; TRBD1 might be the D (5 bases). Germline V gene data show CDR1 as ENHRY and CDR2 as SYGVKD. This CDR3 region has 13 residues. The V gene lost 4 bases and the J gene lost 6 bases, with 10 bases spanning the gap. In DNA form, the CDR3 reads TGTGCCATCAGTGTGCAGGGCGGTCAGCCCCAGCATTTT. As protein: CAISVQGGQPQHF.

A few counts support this clonotype. The CDR3 coding sequence is TGTGCCAGCAGCTTTCCAGATAACTATGGCTACACCTTC. Translating it yields CASSFPDNYGYTF. The chain couples TRBV7-9 to TRBJ1-2; D is uncertain. Germline loops: CDR1 SEHNR, CDR2 FQNEAQ (reference sequence). V shed 3 bases and J shed 1 base, with 6 bases lying between them. CDR3 length: 13 amino acids.

The chain links TRBV3-1 to TRBJ2-1; 9 bases align to TRBD2. Germline CDR1 is LGHDT and CDR2 is YNNKEL (reference sequence). The trim removed 0 bases at V and 3 bases at J, leaving 6 bases unmatched. The CDR3 has 17 residues. CDR3 DNA: TGTGCCAGCAGCCAAGAGGCGGGACTAGCTTTCTACAATGAGCAGTTCTTC. This codes for CASSQEAGLAFYNEQFF.

V gene TRBV4-1 combines with J gene TRBJ2-1; perhaps TRBD2 as D (5 bases). Trimming took off 2 bases at V and 8 bases at J, with 10 bases between the two ends. The CDR3 sequence is 13 residues long. The germline V gene has CDR1 MGHRA and CDR2 YSYEKL. As DNA, the CDR3 is TGCGCCAGCAGCCAACAATACGGGGATGAGCAGTTCTTC. Its protein product is CASSQQYGDEQFF.

This clonotype was counted a few times. The CDR3 loop reads CASSRGGTDTQYF. The CDR3 DNA follows: TGTGCCAGCAGCCGCGGAGGCACAGATACGCAGTATTTT. The V call is TRBV6-6, the J call TRBJ2-3; D not certain. The CDR3 is made up of 13 amino acids. The V gene lost 6 bases and the J gene lost 1 base, with 8 bases spanning the gap. Germline values: CDR1 MNHNY, CDR2 SVGAGI (reference sequence).

CDR3 sequence (DNA): TGTGCCAGCAGTTATCTTAGACTAGCGGGAATTGGGACAGATACGCAGTATTTT. It is translated as CASSYLRLAGIGTDTQYF. J is TRBJ2-3 and V is TRBV6-5; 11 bases are a match to TRBD2. CDR3 length: 18 residues. After removal of 3 bases from V and 3 bases from J, the junction contained 11 bases not matched to a gene. Germline CDR1 and CDR2: MNHEY and SVGAGI.

Only a few counts were recorded for this clonotype. The chain uses TRBV7-2 and TRBJ1-5, with 8 bases that match TRBD1. CDR1 and CDR2 from the germline V gene are SGHTA and FQGNSA. The CDR3 length is 14 residues. With 3 bases clipped from V and 6 bases from J, the junction kept 4 bases outside the gene matches. The CDR3 nucleotides are TGTGCCAGCAGCTTTGCAGGGGGCAGTCAGCCCCAGCATTTT. Amino acid sequence: CASSFAGGSQPQHF.